What follows are 2 T cell receptor beta chains derived from one specimen sequenced in a study of T-cell reconstitution after alpha-beta-depleted transplantation in children. Preparation of the TCRbeta library was carried out with unique molecular identifiers. In TCRdb, the PCR reads were re-called with MiXCR into one record per CDR3 protein. This sample has about 1,000,000 distinct CDR3 sequences, with roughly 29% found just once. The sample was PBMCs, mostly from graft donor cells, taken 360 days after TCRalphabeta/CD19-depleted stem cell transplant. Receptors were obtained from a boy younger than two who had a stem cell transplant for SCID, so the T cells may come from the graft donor.

This clonotype has just a few counts. The chain combines TRBV4-3 with TRBJ1-3; no reliable D call. Germline CDR1 LGHNA, CDR2 YSLEER. The germline V and J ends were trimmed by 0 bases and 0 bases, with 9 bases remaining between them. The CDR3 has 16 residues. The chain's CDR3 is CASSQDFRNSGNTIYF. The CDR3, as DNA: TGCGCCAGCAGCCAAGATTTCAGAAACTCTGGAAACACCATATATTTT.

This clonotype was detected a few times. The gene calls are TRBV7-8 and TRBJ2-7; unclear D gene. The CDR3 runs to 15 residues. CDR1 and CDR2 from the germline V gene are SGHVS and FQNEAQ. V was trimmed by 7 bases and J by 0 bases, leaving 16 bases between them. The CDR3 loop reads CASTNGTLPSYEQYF. For the CDR3, the DNA is TGTGCCAGCACTAACGGTACGCTCCCCTCCTACGAGCAGTACTTC.